This T cell receptor (beta chain) was sequenced for a study of blood T cell repertoires in COVID-19. Study as a whole: The United States, Italy and Spain provided the acute and convalescent COVID-19 samples. Sample material is recorded as cDNA or gDNA derived from T cells, B-cell-depleted T cells, or PBMCs.

TCRdb's copy holds only in-frame clones and misses some; the assay was immunoSEQ multiplex PCR. The sample shows over 300,000 clones, 80% to 90% of them seen only once. The CDR3 sequence is 11 residues long. V lost 6 bases and J lost 8, with 13 bases in between. Germline V lookup: CDR1 DFQATT, CDR2 SNEGSKA (reference sequence). Those who participated ranged in age from roughly 18 to 95 years and resided in 20 to 30 US areas. Donors of Cohort 3 who recovered were those that had two negative PCRs, clearance, or symptom resolution. The specimen was PBMCs or T cells enriched from blood (not recorded which). This clonotype was sampled from a man younger than 45 who had recovered from COVID-19. V usage is TRBV20-1 and J usage is TRBJ1-2; maybe TRBD1 (5 bases). The CDR3 region is CSAWDSLGYTF. The DNA of the CDR3 is TGCAGTGCGTGGGACTCGTTGGGCTACACCTTC.